This T cell receptor (beta chain) was sequenced in a study of T cell repertoires in cytomegalovirus infection. Turning to the study itself: Alongside well-studied HLA-B-restricted CMV epitopes, recently identified HLA-C-restricted CMV epitopes were also used. Signatures in public TCR beta sequences pointed to both CMV infection and matching HLA type. Regarding the study as a whole: Carriers of CMV and the relevant HLA type were discriminated by public TCR beta frequency. HLA-C-restricted CMV-specific TCR beta clonotypes were dominant in the ex vivo response.

Remarks on this clonotype: Its antigen is unknown.

TCRdb reprocessed the reads via MiXCR and lists one record per CDR3 protein. Of fewer than 950,000 distinct CDR3 sequences in the sample, around a third were seen once. V trimming: 4 bases; J trimming: 2 bases; junction bases outside the gene matches: 14. The CDR3 totals 18 residues. Germline CDR1 SGHVT, CDR2 SQSDAQ. The chain employs TRBV7-4 and TRBJ1-1; 9 bases are a match to TRBD1. This receptor was taken from a human donor in good health (CMV status not recorded). Some clones in this sample may be carry-over from other donors' samples. This material consisted of cultured CD8+ T cells from PBMCs, taken from culture after CMV antigen stimulation. DNA for the CDR3: TGTGCCAGCAGCTCCCCCGGGACAGGGTTTCCCTTTAACACTGAAGCTTTCTTT. This codes for CASSSPGTGFPFNTEAFF.